The text below deals with one TCR beta chain. Antigen: not known. The sample originates from a study of shared clonotypes between healthy human individuals. About the research overall: CD4 naive and memory got three plates each, CD8 naive two, CD8 memory one.

Study-wide results and limits: Sampling covered nothing but blood. Tissue TCR repertoires likely differ from those found in blood.

After removal of 0 bases from V and 3 bases from J, the junction contained 10 bases not matched to a gene. CDR3 length: 18 amino acids. Germline CDR1 and CDR2: LGHNA and YNFKEQ. TCRdb's copy holds only in-frame clones and misses some; the assay was immunoSEQ multiplex PCR. This sample carries 2.3 million or so clones, 85% to 95% of them seen once, and the ten largest clones take 0.3% to 0.4%. The donors were all Caucasian adults (living in Nashville, Tennessee). What was sequenced was naive CD4+ T cells from PBMCs. Subset in this sample: CD45RA+ positively selected. This chain joins TRBV4-2 and TRBJ2-1, with 8 positions matching TRBD1. This TCR derives from a man between 18 and 29 years old in good health. Some clones in this sample may be carry-over from other donors' samples. CDR3 in DNA: TGTGCCAGCAGCCAAGAGCGGCTGGGGACAGGCCTCTACAATGAGCAGTTCTTC. It is translated as CASSQERLGTGLYNEQFF.